These T cell receptor beta chains were read from a single sample in a study of immune cell composition in non-small cell lung cancer. Profiled with immunoSEQ multiplex PCR; TCRdb holds only in-frame clones, not every one. The table records about 2,900 clones, around 82% of them present only once. The same data also went into a second study, on CD4 T cells in lung cancer.

The sample taken for sequencing was lung tumor tissue. Receptors originate from a human donor with non-small cell lung cancer. CDR3s include the opening cysteine and the closing phenylalanine or tryptophan. D genes are given only for firm matches. Clone size is stated in some rows and not others, as once, few, many or a class when expanded.

v_gene: TRBV5-1; d_gene: NA; j_gene: TRBJ2-5; abundance: NA; CDR3aa: CASTDQGETQYF; CDR3nt: TGCGCCAGCACCGATCAGGGGGAGACCCAGTACTTC
v_gene: TRBV30; d_gene: NA; j_gene: TRBJ2-7; abundance: NA; CDR3aa: CAWSAPGVGEQYF; CDR3nt: TGTGCCTGGAGTGCTCCAGGGGTGGGCGAGCAGTACTTC
v_gene: TRBV29-1; d_gene: NA; j_gene: TRBJ2-5; abundance: NA; CDR3aa: CSVPLQETQYF; CDR3nt: TGCAGCGTTCCCCTCCAAGAGACCCAGTACTTC
v_gene: TRBV7-2; d_gene: TRBD2; j_gene: TRBJ2-4; abundance: NA; CDR3aa: CASSFGGTMTKNIQYF; CDR3nt: TGTGCCAGCAGCTTCGGGGGGACGATGACCAAAAACATTCAGTACTTC
v_gene: TRBV7-3; d_gene: NA; j_gene: TRBJ2-6; abundance: NA; CDR3aa: CASSQGSGANVLTF; CDR3nt: TGTGCCAGCAGCCAGGGGTCTGGGGCCAACGTCCTGACTTTC
v_gene: TRBV27; d_gene: TRBD2; j_gene: TRBJ2-7; abundance: NA; CDR3aa: CASSLTSGGIGQYF; CDR3nt: TGTGCCAGCAGCTTAACTAGCGGGGGGATCGGGCAGTACTTC
v_gene: TRBV28; d_gene: NA; j_gene: TRBJ2-7; abundance: few; CDR3aa: CASSSPTGSGSYEQYF; CDR3nt: TGTGCCAGCAGTTCCCCAACAGGGTCTGGTTCGTACGAGCAGTACTTC
v_gene: TRBV7-6; d_gene: NA; j_gene: TRBJ2-7; abundance: NA; CDR3aa: CASSLEEGSYEQYF; CDR3nt: TGTGCCAGCAGCTTAGAGGAGGGGTCCTACGAGCAGTACTTC
v_gene: TRBV30; d_gene: NA; j_gene: TRBJ2-7; abundance: NA; CDR3aa: CAWSPSGPYEQYF; CDR3nt: TGTGCCTGGAGTCCCAGCGGGCCCTACGAGCAGTACTTC
v_gene: TRBV5-1; d_gene: NA; j_gene: TRBJ1-4; abundance: NA; CDR3aa: CASSLLGQTNEKLFF; CDR3nt: TGCGCCAGCAGCTTGTTAGGACAGACTAATGAAAAACTGTTTTTT
v_gene: TRBV25-1; d_gene: NA; j_gene: TRBJ1-4; abundance: NA; CDR3aa: CAIPRGATNEKLFF; CDR3nt: TGTGCCATCCCTCGGGGGGCAACTAATGAAAAACTGTTTTTT
v_gene: TRBV7-2; d_gene: NA; j_gene: TRBJ2-4; abundance: NA; CDR3aa: CASSSSPPYILAKNIQYF; CDR3nt: TGTGCCAGCAGCTCAAGTCCTCCTTACATATTAGCCAAAAACATTCAGTACTTC
v_gene: TRBV9; d_gene: NA; j_gene: TRBJ1-3; abundance: NA; CDR3aa: CASSVGLADYSGNTIYF; CDR3nt: TGTGCCAGCAGCGTAGGATTGGCAGACTACTCTGGAAACACCATATATTTT
v_gene: TRBV29-1; d_gene: TRBD1; j_gene: TRBJ1-1; abundance: NA; CDR3aa: CSVGTGNTEAFF; CDR3nt: TGCAGCGTTGGGACAGGCAACACTGAAGCTTTCTTT
v_gene: TRBV5-1; d_gene: TRBD2; j_gene: TRBJ2-7; abundance: NA; CDR3aa: CASSLGASGSYEQYF; CDR3nt: TGCGCCAGCAGCTTGGGGGCTAGCGGTTCCTACGAGCAGTACTTC
v_gene: TRBV19; d_gene: TRBD1; j_gene: TRBJ1-1; abundance: few; CDR3aa: CASQIGTGFTEAFF; CDR3nt: TGTGCCAGTCAAATAGGGACAGGGTTTACTGAAGCTTTCTTT
v_gene: TRBV10-3; d_gene: NA; j_gene: TRBJ2-3; abundance: NA; CDR3aa: CAISDSGLGSDTQYF; CDR3nt: TGTGCCATCAGTGATTCCGGGTTAGGCTCAGATACGCAGTATTTT
v_gene: TRBV27; d_gene: TRBD1; j_gene: TRBJ2-7; abundance: once; CDR3aa: CASSLRTGREQYF; CDR3nt: TGTGCCAGCAGTTTACGGACAGGGCGAGAGCAGTACTTC
v_gene: TRBV7-2; d_gene: TRBD2; j_gene: TRBJ2-3; abundance: NA; CDR3aa: CASSRSGGAGDTQYF; CDR3nt: TGTGCCAGCAGCCGAAGCGGGGGGGCTGGAGATACGCAGTATTTT
v_gene: TRBV7-2; d_gene: TRBD2; j_gene: TRBJ2-2; abundance: NA; CDR3aa: CASSVGGGPGTGELFF; CDR3nt: TGTGCCAGCAGCGTCGGGGGGGGGCCGGGCACCGGGGAGCTGTTTTTT
v_gene: TRBV11-3; d_gene: NA; j_gene: TRBJ2-1; abundance: NA; CDR3aa: CASSFASGPNNEQFF; CDR3nt: TGTGCCAGCAGCTTCGCGTCAGGGCCCAACAATGAGCAGTTCTTC
v_gene: TRBV5-6; d_gene: NA; j_gene: TRBJ1-2; abundance: NA; CDR3aa: CASSLAGGFYGYTF; CDR3nt: TGTGCCAGCAGCTTGGCCGGGGGTTTTTATGGCTACACCTTC
v_gene: TRBV9; d_gene: NA; j_gene: TRBJ2-7; abundance: once; CDR3aa: CASSVSGDSVNEQYF; CDR3nt: TGTGCCAGCAGCGTATCAGGGGATTCAGTGAACGAGCAGTACTTC
v_gene: TRBV6-6; d_gene: NA; j_gene: TRBJ2-1; abundance: NA; CDR3aa: CASDSSQYNEQFF; CDR3nt: TGTGCCAGCGACTCTTCTCAATACAATGAGCAGTTCTTC
v_gene: TRBV15; d_gene: NA; j_gene: TRBJ2-7; abundance: NA; CDR3aa: CATSRDDQGGYEQYF; CDR3nt: TGTGCCACCAGTAGAGATGACCAGGGGGGTTACGAGCAGTACTTC
v_gene: TRBV4-2; d_gene: NA; j_gene: TRBJ1-4; abundance: NA; CDR3aa: CASSPGDGNEKLFF; CDR3nt: TGTGCCAGCAGCCCGGGGGATGGGAATGAAAAACTGTTTTTT
v_gene: TRBV13; d_gene: TRBD2; j_gene: TRBJ2-7; abundance: NA; CDR3aa: CASSQTSGAYEQYF; CDR3nt: TGTGCCAGCAGTCAGACTAGCGGGGCTTACGAGCAGTACTTC
v_gene: TRBV6-5; d_gene: NA; j_gene: TRBJ2-7; abundance: NA; CDR3aa: CASSKRDEQYF; CDR3nt: TGTGCCAGCAGTAAGAGGGACGAGCAGTACTTC
v_gene: TRBV29-1; d_gene: TRBD2; j_gene: TRBJ2-3; abundance: NA; CDR3aa: CSVDEREATDTQYF; CDR3nt: TGCAGCGTTGACGAGCGGGAGGCGACAGATACGCAGTATTTT
v_gene: TRBV4-3; d_gene: NA; j_gene: TRBJ2-7; abundance: once; CDR3aa: CASSQGLDSYEQYF; CDR3nt: TGCGCCAGCAGCCAAGGGTTAGACAGCTACGAGCAGTACTTC
v_gene: TRBV9; d_gene: NA; j_gene: TRBJ1-1; abundance: NA; CDR3aa: CASSVEAVGGGTEAFF; CDR3nt: TGTGCCAGCAGCGTAGAAGCGGTAGGGGGTGGCACTGAAGCTTTCTTT
v_gene: TRBV7-8; d_gene: TRBD2; j_gene: TRBJ2-1; abundance: NA; CDR3aa: CASSYTGTRGLSSYNEQFF; CDR3nt: TGTGCCAGCAGCTACACCGGGACTAGGGGACTGAGCTCCTACAATGAGCAGTTCTTC
v_gene: TRBV5-1; d_gene: TRBD1; j_gene: TRBJ1-1; abundance: once; CDR3aa: CASSQGGTMNTEAFF; CDR3nt: TGCGCCAGCAGCCAAGGGGGCACCATGAACACTGAAGCTTTCTTT
v_gene: TRBV11-3; d_gene: TRBD2; j_gene: TRBJ2-3; abundance: NA; CDR3aa: CASSLSAGRTDTQYF; CDR3nt: TGTGCCAGCAGCTTGTCAGCGGGACGCACAGATACGCAGTATTTT
v_gene: TRBV13; d_gene: TRBD2; j_gene: TRBJ2-1; abundance: NA; CDR3aa: CASSLLLAGGPIEQFF; CDR3nt: TGTGCCAGCAGCCTACTACTAGCGGGAGGGCCTATAGAGCAGTTCTTC
v_gene: TRBV18; d_gene: NA; j_gene: TRBJ1-2; abundance: once; CDR3aa: CASSPTDRAYGYTF; CDR3nt: TGTGCCAGCTCACCAACCGACAGAGCTTACGGCTACACCTTC
v_gene: TRBV15; d_gene: NA; j_gene: TRBJ2-7; abundance: NA; CDR3aa: CATSRARYRANSYEQYF; CDR3nt: TGTGCCACCAGCAGAGCCCGTTACAGGGCGAATTCCTACGAGCAGTACTTC
v_gene: TRBV28; d_gene: TRBD1; j_gene: TRBJ2-7; abundance: NA; CDR3aa: CASSYTRTGVDSYEQYF; CDR3nt: TGTGCCAGCAGTTACACTCGAACAGGGGTAGATTCCTACGAGCAGTACTTC
v_gene: TRBV4-2; d_gene: NA; j_gene: TRBJ2-2; abundance: once; CDR3aa: CASSPLGGADTGELFF; CDR3nt: TGTGCCAGCAGCCCCTTGGGGGGGGCCGACACCGGGGAGCTGTTTTTT
v_gene: TRBV18; d_gene: TRBD1; j_gene: TRBJ2-7; abundance: NA; CDR3aa: CASSRQGAQIYEQYF; CDR3nt: TGTGCCAGCTCACGACAGGGGGCACAGATTTACGAGCAGTACTTC
v_gene: TRBV21-1; d_gene: NA; j_gene: TRBJ2-7; abundance: NA; CDR3aa: CASSFRHRVTAHEQYF; CDR3nt: TGTGCCAGCAGCTTCCGGCACAGGGTAACAGCTCACGAGCAGTACTTC
v_gene: TRBV7-2; d_gene: NA; j_gene: TRBJ1-6; abundance: NA; CDR3aa: CASSLGGLLNSPLHF; CDR3nt: TGTGCCAGCAGCTTAGGGGGCCTCCTTAATTCACCCCTCCACTTT
v_gene: TRBV29-1; d_gene: NA; j_gene: TRBJ1-4; abundance: NA; CDR3aa: CSALGGFNEKLFF; CDR3nt: TGCAGCGCCCTGGGGGGGTTTAATGAAAAACTGTTTTTT
v_gene: TRBV6-6; d_gene: NA; j_gene: TRBJ1-5; abundance: NA; CDR3aa: CASSWGGVLGNQPQHF; CDR3nt: TGTGCCAGCAGTTGGGGGGGGGTGCTGGGCAATCAGCCCCAGCATTTT
v_gene: TRBV25-1; d_gene: NA; j_gene: TRBJ1-2; abundance: NA; CDR3aa: CASSDSDRQVGYTF; CDR3nt: TGTGCCAGCAGTGATTCAGACAGACAGGTGGGCTACACCTTC
v_gene: TRBV5-1; d_gene: NA; j_gene: TRBJ1-5; abundance: NA; CDR3aa: CASSLTGLNQPQHF; CDR3nt: TGCGCCAGCAGCTTGACAGGGCTCAATCAGCCCCAGCATTTT
v_gene: TRBV2; d_gene: TRBD2; j_gene: TRBJ2-1; abundance: NA; CDR3aa: CASSPTSGNSYNEQFF; CDR3nt: TGTGCCAGCAGTCCGACTAGCGGGAACTCCTACAATGAGCAGTTCTTC
v_gene: TRBV9; d_gene: TRBD2; j_gene: TRBJ2-3; abundance: few; CDR3aa: CASSVSSGRTDTQYF; CDR3nt: TGTGCCAGCAGCGTTTCTAGCGGGAGGACAGATACGCAGTATTTT
v_gene: TRBV7-9; d_gene: TRBD2; j_gene: TRBJ2-1; abundance: NA; CDR3aa: CASSLEGLAGRYEQFF; CDR3nt: TGTGCCAGCAGCTTAGAAGGGCTAGCGGGGCGATATGAGCAGTTCTTC
v_gene: TRBV11-2; d_gene: NA; j_gene: TRBJ2-7; abundance: NA; CDR3aa: CASSLVLDTSYEQYF; CDR3nt: TGTGCCAGCAGCTTAGTCTTGGACACCAGCTACGAGCAGTACTTC
v_gene: TRBV6-5; d_gene: NA; j_gene: TRBJ2-7; abundance: NA; CDR3aa: CASSSNYEQYF; CDR3nt: TGTGCCAGCAGTTCCAACTACGAGCAGTACTTC
v_gene: TRBV2; d_gene: TRBD1; j_gene: TRBJ2-7; abundance: NA; CDR3aa: CASSPTGALLKLEQYF; CDR3nt: TGTGCCAGCAGCCCGACAGGGGCCCTTCTTAAGCTAGAGCAGTACTTC